This T cell receptor beta chain was sequenced for a study of cytomegalovirus exposure and HLA in healthy donors. For this clone: Its antigen is unknown.

Overall study results and limits: Likely technical artifact: a cluster of highly shared sequence variants. A missense DCLRE1C variant was associated with V- and J-gene trimming of TCR beta chains in a later analysis, and an independent cohort replicated the association.

Trimming stripped 0 bases from V and 3 bases from J, with 8 bases between. The CDR3 is made up of 14 amino acids. Germline lookup yields CDR1 LNHDA and CDR2 SQIVND (reference sequence). Primers included in the PCR were 60 Vbeta and 13 Jbeta primers. Here immunoSEQ multiplex PCR was the method, and the copy in TCRdb shows in-frame clones only, minus some. The sample includes roughly 250,000 clones, about 80% seen only once; the top ten take over 0.3%. The V call is TRBV19, the J call TRBJ1-1; possibly TRBD1 for D (5 bases). Sequencing was done on a sample of PBMCs. This TCR derives from a girl aged 2-15 years in good health and CMV-seronegative. The CDR3 sequence is CASSIDLGHTEAFF. In DNA, the CDR3 is TGTGCCAGTAGTATAGACCTGGGGCACACTGAAGCTTTCTTT.